Detailed here is one TCR beta chain. The sample originates from a study of T cell responses to AZD1222 COVID-19 vaccine. Study summary: Analyses pooled second doses at about 4 or about 12 weeks.

The repertoire was sequenced with immunoSEQ multiplex PCR; TCRdb's copy has only in-frame clones and lacks some. The sample carries 75,000 to 100,000 clones, approximately 90% recorded once. The source was peripheral blood, collected on day 0 of AZD1222 vaccination. The clonotype comes from an adult in good health.

The CDR3 sequence is CASSPDGIYGYTF. The CDR3 DNA reads TGCGCCAGCAGCCCGGACGGAATCTATGGCTACACCTTC. The rearrangement uses TRBV5-1 and TRBJ1-2, with D unclear. The CDR3 has 13 residues. CDR1 is SGHRS, CDR2 YFSETQ, per germline. V lost 4 bases and J 4 bases, leaving 11 bases between the germline ends.